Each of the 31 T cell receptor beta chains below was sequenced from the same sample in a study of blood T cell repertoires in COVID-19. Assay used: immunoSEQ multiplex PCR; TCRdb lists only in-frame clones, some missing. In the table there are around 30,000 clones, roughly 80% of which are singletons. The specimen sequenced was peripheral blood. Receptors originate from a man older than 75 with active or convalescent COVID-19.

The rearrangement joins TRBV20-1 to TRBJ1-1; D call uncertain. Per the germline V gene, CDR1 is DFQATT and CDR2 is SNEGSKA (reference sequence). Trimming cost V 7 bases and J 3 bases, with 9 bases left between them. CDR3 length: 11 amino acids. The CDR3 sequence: CSVRGDTEAFF. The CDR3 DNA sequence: TGCAGTGTGAGAGGAGACACTGAAGCTTTCTTT.

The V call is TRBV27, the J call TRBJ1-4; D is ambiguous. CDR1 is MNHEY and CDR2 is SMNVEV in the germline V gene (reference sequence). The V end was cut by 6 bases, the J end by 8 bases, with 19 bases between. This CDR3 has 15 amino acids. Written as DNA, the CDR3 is TGTGCCAGCAGGGGATGGGGAGGGATCAGCGAAAAACTGTTTTTT. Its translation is CASRGWGGISEKLFF.

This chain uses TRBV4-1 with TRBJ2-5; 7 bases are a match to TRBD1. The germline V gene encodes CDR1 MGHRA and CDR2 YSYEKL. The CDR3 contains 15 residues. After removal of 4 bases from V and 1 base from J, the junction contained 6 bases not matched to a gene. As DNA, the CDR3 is TGCGCCAGCAGCCGTCCAGACAGGGCCCAAGAGACCCAGTACTTC. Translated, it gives CASSRPDRAQETQYF.

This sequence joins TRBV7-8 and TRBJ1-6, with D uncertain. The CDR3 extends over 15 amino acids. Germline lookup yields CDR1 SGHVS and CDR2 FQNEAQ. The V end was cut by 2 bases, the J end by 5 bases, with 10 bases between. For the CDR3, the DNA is TGTGCCAGCAGCTTATCGACACACCATAATTCACCCCTCCACTTT. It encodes CASSLSTHHNSPLHF. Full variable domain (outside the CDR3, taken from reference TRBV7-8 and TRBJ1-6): GAGVSQSPRYKVAKRGQDVALRCDPISGHVSLFWYQQALGQGPEFLTYFQNEAQLDKSGLPSDRFFAERPEGSVSTLKIQRTQQEDSAVYLCASSLSTHHNSPLHFGNGTRLTVT.

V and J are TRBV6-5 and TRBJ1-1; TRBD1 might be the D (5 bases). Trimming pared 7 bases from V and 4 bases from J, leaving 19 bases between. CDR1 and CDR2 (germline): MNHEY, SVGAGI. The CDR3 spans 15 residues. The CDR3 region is CASTYGATLGTEAFF. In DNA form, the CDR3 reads TGTGCCAGCACCTATGGGGCTACCCTTGGCACTGAAGCTTTCTTT.

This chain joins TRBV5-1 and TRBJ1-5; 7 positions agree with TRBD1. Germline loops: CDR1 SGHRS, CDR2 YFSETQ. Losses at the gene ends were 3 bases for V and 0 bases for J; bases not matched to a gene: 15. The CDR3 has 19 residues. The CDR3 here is CASSSEVAGGRYSNQPQHF. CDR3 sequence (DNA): TGCGCCAGCAGCTCGGAGGTAGCAGGGGGTCGGTATAGCAATCAGCCCCAGCATTTT.

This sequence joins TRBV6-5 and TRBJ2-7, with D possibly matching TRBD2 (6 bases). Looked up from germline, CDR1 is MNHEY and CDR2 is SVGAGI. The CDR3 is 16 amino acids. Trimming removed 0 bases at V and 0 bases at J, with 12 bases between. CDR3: CASSYSRGLNSYEQYF. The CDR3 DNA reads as TGTGCCAGCAGTTACTCGCGGGGACTGAACTCCTACGAGCAGTACTTC.

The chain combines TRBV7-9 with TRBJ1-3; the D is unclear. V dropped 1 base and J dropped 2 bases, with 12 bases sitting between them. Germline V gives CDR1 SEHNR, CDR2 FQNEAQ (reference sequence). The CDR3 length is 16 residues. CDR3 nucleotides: TGTGCCAGCAGCTTAGACCGGTCGCTCGCTGGAAACACCATATATTTT. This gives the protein CASSLDRSLAGNTIYF.

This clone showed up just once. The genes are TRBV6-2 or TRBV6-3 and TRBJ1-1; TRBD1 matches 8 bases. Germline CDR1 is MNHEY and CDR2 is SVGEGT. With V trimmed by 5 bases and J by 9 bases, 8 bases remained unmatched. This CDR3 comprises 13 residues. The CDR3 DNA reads TGTGCCAGCAGTCGATCCGGGACAGGTAAAGCTTTCTTT. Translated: CASSRSGTGKAFF.

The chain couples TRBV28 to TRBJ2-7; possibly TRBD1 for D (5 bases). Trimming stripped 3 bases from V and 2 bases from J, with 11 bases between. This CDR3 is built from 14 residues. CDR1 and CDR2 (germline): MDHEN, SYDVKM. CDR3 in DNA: TGTGCCAGCAGTTTGGCAGGGAACACCTACGAGCAGTACTTC. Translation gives CASSLAGNTYEQYF.

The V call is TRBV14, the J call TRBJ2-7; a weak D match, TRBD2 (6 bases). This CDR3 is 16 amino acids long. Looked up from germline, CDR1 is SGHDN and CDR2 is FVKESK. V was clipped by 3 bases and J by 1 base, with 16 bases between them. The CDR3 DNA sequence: TGTGCCAGCAGCCAGACGGACTATACGGCTTCCTACGAGCAGTACTTC. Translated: CASSQTDYTASYEQYF.

This CDR3 reads CAISVTTSGRGTDTQYF. In nucleotides, the CDR3 is TGTGCCATCAGTGTTACGACTAGCGGGAGGGGCACAGATACGCAGTATTTT. The genes are TRBV10-3 and TRBJ2-3; 14 positions agree with TRBD2. CDR1 ENHRY and CDR2 SYGVKD come from the germline V gene. The trim removed 4 bases at V and 1 base at J, leaving 4 bases unmatched. The CDR3 consists of 17 residues.

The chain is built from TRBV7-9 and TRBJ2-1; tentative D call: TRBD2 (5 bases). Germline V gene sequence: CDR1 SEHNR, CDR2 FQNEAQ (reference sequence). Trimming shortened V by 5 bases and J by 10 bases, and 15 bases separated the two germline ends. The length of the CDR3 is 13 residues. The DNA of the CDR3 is TGTGCCAGCAGCCCCGACGTATGGGAGGAGCAGTTCTTC. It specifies CASSPDVWEEQFF.

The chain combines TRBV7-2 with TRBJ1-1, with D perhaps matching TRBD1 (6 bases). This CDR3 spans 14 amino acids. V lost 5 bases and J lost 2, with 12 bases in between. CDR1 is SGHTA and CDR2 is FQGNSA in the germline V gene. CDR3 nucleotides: TGTGCCAGCAGCAGCGGACAGACAAACACTGAAGCTTTCTTT. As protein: CASSSGQTNTEAFF.

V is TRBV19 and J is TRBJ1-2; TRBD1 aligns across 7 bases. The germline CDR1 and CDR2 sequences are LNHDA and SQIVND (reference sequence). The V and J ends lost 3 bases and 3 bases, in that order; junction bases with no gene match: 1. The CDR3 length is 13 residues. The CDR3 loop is CASSIGTDYGYTF. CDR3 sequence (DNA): TGTGCCAGTAGTATTGGGACAGACTATGGCTACACCTTC.

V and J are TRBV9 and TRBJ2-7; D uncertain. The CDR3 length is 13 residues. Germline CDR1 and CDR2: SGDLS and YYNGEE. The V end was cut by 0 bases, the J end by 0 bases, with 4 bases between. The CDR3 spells CASSVDSSYEQYF. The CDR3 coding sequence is TGTGCCAGCAGCGTAGACAGCTCCTACGAGCAGTACTTC. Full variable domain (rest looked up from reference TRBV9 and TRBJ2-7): DSGVTQTPKHLITATGQRVTLRCSPRSGDLSVYWYQQSLDQGLQFLIQYYNGEERAKGNILERFSAQQFPDLHSELNLSSLELGDSALYFCASSVDSSYEQYFGPGTRLTVT.

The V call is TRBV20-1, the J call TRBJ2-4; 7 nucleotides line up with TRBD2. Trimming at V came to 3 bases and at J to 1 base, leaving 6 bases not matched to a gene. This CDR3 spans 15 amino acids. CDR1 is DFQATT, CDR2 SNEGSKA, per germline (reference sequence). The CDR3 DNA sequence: TGCAGTGCTAGTCGCGGGGGTATTGCCAAAAACATTCAGTACTTC. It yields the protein CSASRGGIAKNIQYF.

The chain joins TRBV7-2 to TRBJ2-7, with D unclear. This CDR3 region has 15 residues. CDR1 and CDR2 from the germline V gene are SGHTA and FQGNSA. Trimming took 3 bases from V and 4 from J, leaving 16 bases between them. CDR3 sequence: CASSFYSQSGYEQYF. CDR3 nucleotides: TGTGCCAGCAGCTTTTACTCACAATCAGGATACGAGCAGTACTTC.

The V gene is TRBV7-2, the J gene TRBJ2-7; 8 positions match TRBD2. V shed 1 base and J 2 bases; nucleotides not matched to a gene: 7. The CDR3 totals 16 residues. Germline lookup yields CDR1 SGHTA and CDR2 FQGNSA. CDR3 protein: CASSLVAGRAPYEQYF. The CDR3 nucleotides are TGTGCCAGCAGCTTAGTTGCCGGGAGGGCCCCCTACGAGCAGTACTTC.

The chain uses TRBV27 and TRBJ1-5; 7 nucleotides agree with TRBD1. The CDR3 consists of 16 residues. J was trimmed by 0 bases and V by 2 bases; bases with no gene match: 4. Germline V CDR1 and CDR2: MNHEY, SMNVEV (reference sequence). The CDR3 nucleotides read TGTGCCAGCAGTTTAGAGGGGGCGGGTAGCAATCAGCCCCAGCATTTT. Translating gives CASSLEGAGSNQPQHF.

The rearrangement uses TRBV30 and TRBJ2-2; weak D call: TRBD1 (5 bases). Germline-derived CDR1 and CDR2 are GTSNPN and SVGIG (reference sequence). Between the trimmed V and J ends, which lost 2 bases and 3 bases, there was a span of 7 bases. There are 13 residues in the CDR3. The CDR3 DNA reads TGTGCCTGGAGTATAGGGGACACCGGGGAGCTGTTTTTT. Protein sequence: CAWSIGDTGELFF.

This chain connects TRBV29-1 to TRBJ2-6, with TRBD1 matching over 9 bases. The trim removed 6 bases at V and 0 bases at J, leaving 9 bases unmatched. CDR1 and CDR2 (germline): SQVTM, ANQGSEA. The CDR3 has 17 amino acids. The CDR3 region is CSVTTGGGTSGANVLTF. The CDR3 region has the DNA TGCAGCGTCACGACAGGGGGTGGAACCTCTGGGGCCAACGTCCTGACTTTC.

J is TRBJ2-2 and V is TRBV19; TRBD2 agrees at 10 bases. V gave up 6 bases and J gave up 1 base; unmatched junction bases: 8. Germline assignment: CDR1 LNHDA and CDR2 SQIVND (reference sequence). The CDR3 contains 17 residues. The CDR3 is CASSPRTSGGNTGELFF. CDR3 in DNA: TGTGCCAGTAGCCCGAGGACTAGCGGAGGGAACACCGGGGAGCTGTTTTTT.

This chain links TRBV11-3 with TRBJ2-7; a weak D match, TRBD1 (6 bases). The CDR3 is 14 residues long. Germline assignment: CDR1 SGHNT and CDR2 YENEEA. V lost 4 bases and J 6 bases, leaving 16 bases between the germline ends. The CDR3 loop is CASSSPRGNFEQYF. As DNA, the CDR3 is TGTGCCAGCAGCTCCCCCAGGGGTAATTTCGAGCAGTACTTC.

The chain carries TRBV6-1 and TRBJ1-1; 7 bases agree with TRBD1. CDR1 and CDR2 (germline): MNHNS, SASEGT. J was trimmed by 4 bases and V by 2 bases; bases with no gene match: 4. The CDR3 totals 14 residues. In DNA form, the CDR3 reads TGTGCCAGCAGTGAACTCAGGGGGTCCACTGAAGCTTTCTTT. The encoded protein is CASSELRGSTEAFF.

Here the CDR3 DNA reads TGTGCCAGCAGTTTAAGGCAGACTGGGGAGCTGTTTTTT. Encoded protein: CASSLRQTGELFF. The chain employs TRBV12-3 or TRBV12-4 and TRBJ2-2; D not certain. This CDR3 spans 13 amino acids. Deletions cut 2 bases from V and 8 bases from J, with 9 bases between.

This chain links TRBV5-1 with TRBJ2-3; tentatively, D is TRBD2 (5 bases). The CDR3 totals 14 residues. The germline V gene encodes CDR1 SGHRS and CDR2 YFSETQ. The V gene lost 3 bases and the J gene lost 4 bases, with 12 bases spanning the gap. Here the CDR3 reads CASSSGKDADTQYF. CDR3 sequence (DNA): TGCGCCAGCAGCTCGGGGAAAGATGCAGATACGCAGTATTTT. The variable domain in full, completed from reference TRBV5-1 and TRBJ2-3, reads KAGVTQTPRYLIKTRGQQVTLSCSPISGHRSVSWYQQTPGQGLQFLFEYFSETQRNKGNFPGRFSGRQFSNSRSEMNVSTLELGDSALYLCASSSGKDADTQYFGPGTRLTVL.

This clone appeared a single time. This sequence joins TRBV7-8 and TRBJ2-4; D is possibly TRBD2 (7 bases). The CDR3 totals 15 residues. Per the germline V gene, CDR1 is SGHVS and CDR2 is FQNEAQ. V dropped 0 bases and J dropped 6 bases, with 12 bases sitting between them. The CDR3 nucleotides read TGTGCCAGCAGCTTAGCGCGGGGGCAGGGAAACATTCAGTACTTC. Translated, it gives CASSLARGQGNIQYF.

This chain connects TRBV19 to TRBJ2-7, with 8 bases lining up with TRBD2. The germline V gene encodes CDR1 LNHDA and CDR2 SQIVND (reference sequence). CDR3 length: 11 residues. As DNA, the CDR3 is TGTCTTGCGGGAGGATTATACGAGCAGTACTTC. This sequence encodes CLAGGLYEQYF. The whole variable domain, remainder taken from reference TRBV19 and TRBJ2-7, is DGGITQSPKYLFRKEGQNVTLSCEQNLNHDAMYWYRQDPGQGLRLIYYSQIVNDFQKGDIAEGYSVSREKKESFPLTVTSAQKNPTAFYLCLAGGLYEQYFGPGTRLTVT.

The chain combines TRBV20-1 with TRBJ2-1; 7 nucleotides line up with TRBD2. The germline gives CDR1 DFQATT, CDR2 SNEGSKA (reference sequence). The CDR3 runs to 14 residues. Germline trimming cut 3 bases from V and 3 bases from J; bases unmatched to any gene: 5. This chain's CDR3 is CSASPAGLYNEQFF. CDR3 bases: TGCAGTGCTAGTCCAGCGGGACTCTACAATGAGCAGTTCTTC.

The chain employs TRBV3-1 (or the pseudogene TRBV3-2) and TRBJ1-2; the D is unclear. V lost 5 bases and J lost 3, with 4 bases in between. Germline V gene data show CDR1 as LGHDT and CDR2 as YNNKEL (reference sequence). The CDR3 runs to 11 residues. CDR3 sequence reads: CASSTYYGYTF. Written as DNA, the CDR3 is TGTGCCAGCAGCACTTACTATGGCTACACCTTC.